This entry lists 8 T cell receptor beta chains sequenced from one sample in a study of PD-L1 blockade in urothelial cancer. Sequenced by immunoSEQ multiplex PCR; TCRdb stores in-frame clones only, minus some. Seen here are some 120,000 clones, around 88% observed once, and the top ten hold roughly 1.7%. This sample's time point: peripheral blood 6 weeks after treatment start. The sample here was PBMCs, taken around atezolizumab (anti-PD-L1) treatment. The receptors were gathered from a man in his fifties or sixties with urothelial cancer.

The V gene is TRBV6-5, the J gene TRBJ1-4, with TRBD1 as a possible D gene (5 bases). This CDR3 spans 15 amino acids. CDR1 MNHEY and CDR2 SVGAGI come from the germline V gene. Trimming took off 2 bases at V and 2 bases at J, with 9 bases between the two ends. The chain's CDR3 is CASSYIRVTNEKLFF. CDR3 coding DNA: TGTGCCAGCAGTTACATCAGGGTTACTAATGAAAAACTGTTTTTT.

The genes are TRBV6-1 and TRBJ1-4; D gene unclear. Germline V gene sequence: CDR1 MNHNS, CDR2 SASEGT. The CDR3 loop spans 12 amino acids. With 5 bases removed from V and 6 bases from J, the gap between germline ends came to 7 bases. Written as DNA, the CDR3 is TGTGCCAGCAGTCACAGAGATGAAAAACTGTTTTTT. Residues: CASSHRDEKLFF.

This clone was found once. This chain uses TRBV6-6 with TRBJ2-7, with a tentative D call TRBD2 (7 bases). Trimming shortened V by 6 bases and J by 5 bases, and 20 bases separated the two germline ends. The CDR3 runs 15 residues. Germline CDR1 MNHNY, CDR2 SVGAGI (reference sequence). The CDR3 region is CASRSPGEGVDEQYF. DNA of the CDR3: TGTGCCAGCAGGTCCCCAGGGGAGGGGGTAGACGAGCAGTACTTC.

This clone was counted a single time. The chain carries TRBV7-9 and TRBJ1-1, with 7 bases that match TRBD1. The CDR3 has 16 residues. CDR1 and CDR2 (germline): SEHNR, FQNEAQ (reference sequence). The junction had 10 bases not matched to a gene; V was cut back by 5 bases and J by 1 base. The CDR3 protein is CASSRQQGRPNTEAFF. CDR3 sequence (DNA): TGTGCCAGCAGCAGGCAACAGGGGCGACCGAACACTGAAGCTTTCTTT. Full variable domain (rest looked up from reference TRBV7-9 and TRBJ1-1): DTGVSQNPRHKITKRGQNVTFRCDPISEHNRLYWYRQTLGQGPEFLTYFQNEAQLEKSRLLSDRFSAERPKGSFSTLEIQRTEQGDSAMYLCASSRQQGRPNTEAFFGQGTRLTVV.

CDR3 amino acids: CASSFGQGMTYGYTF. The DNA for the CDR3 is TGTGCCAGCAGCTTCGGGCAGGGAATGACGTATGGCTACACCTTC. J is TRBJ1-2 and V is TRBV5-5; weak D call: TRBD1 (5 bases). Per germline, CDR1 SGHKS and CDR2 YYEKEE (reference sequence). The CDR3 is made up of 15 amino acids. V gave up 2 bases and J gave up 5 bases, with 16 bases separating them.

The chain combines TRBV10-1 with TRBJ1-6; 8 nucleotides align to TRBD1. Trimming took 5 bases from V and 3 from J; bases not matched to a gene: 3. Per germline, CDR1 WNHNN and CDR2 SYGVQD (reference sequence). The CDR3 spans 15 residues. This CDR3 is CASSWDRIYNSPLHF. The CDR3 DNA reads as TGCGCCAGCAGTTGGGACAGGATCTATAATTCACCCCTCCACTTT.

This chain joins TRBV6-4 and TRBJ1-2; 10 bases fit TRBD1. The V and J ends lost 6 bases and 3 bases, in that order; junction bases with no gene match: 7. Germline lookup yields CDR1 MRHNA and CDR2 SNTAGT. This CDR3 spans 15 amino acids. In DNA, the CDR3 is TGTGCCAGCAGGGAAGAGACAGGGGGCTACTATGGCTACACCTTC. As protein: CASREETGGYYGYTF.

As concerns this clone: This sample also contains other DNA sequences that code for the same CDR3. The chain couples TRBV7-3 to TRBJ2-2; 9 bases align to TRBD1. Germline-derived CDR1 and CDR2 are SGHTA and FQGTGA. Trimming cost V 5 bases and J 5 bases; bases outside gene matches: 3. This CDR3 has 14 residues. The CDR3 spells CASSLGQGTGELFF. DNA of the CDR3: TGTGCCAGCAGCCTGGGACAGGGAACCGGGGAGCTGTTTTTT. The full variable domain, rest sourced from reference TRBV7-3 and TRBJ2-2, is GAGVSQTPSNKVTEKGKYVELRCDPISGHTALYWYRQSLGQGPEFLIYFQGTGAADDSGLPNDRFFAVRPEGSVSTLKIQRTERGDSAVYLCASSLGQGTGELFFGEGSRLTVL.